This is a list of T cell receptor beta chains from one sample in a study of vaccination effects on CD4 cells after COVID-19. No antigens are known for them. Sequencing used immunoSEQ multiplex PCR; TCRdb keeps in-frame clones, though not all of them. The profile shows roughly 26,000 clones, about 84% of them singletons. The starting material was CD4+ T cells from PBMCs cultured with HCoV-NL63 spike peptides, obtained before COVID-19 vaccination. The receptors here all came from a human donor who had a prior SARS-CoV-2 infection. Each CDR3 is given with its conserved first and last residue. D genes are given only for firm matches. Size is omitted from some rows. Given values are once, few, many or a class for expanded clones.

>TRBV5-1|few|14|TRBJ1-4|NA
CASSPTAIFEKLFF
TGCGCCAGCAGCCCGACTGCAATATTTGAAAAACTGTTTTTT
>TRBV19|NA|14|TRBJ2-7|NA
CASSVRRGVHEQYF
TGTGCCAGTAGTGTCCGTCGGGGAGTCCACGAGCAGTACTTC
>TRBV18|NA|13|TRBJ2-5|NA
CASSRGRGETQYF
TGTGCCAGCTCACGGGGAAGAGGAGAGACCCAGTACTTC
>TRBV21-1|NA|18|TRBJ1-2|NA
CASSKRPGQGHRKYGYTF
TGTGCCAGCAGCAAGCGACCGGGACAGGGGCATAGGAAATATGGCTACACCTTC
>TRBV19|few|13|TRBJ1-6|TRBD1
CASGGQYNSPLHF
TGTGCCAGTGGGGGACAGTATAATTCACCCCTCCACTTT
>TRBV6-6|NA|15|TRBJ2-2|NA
CASSYGGGSTGELFF
TGTGCCAGCAGTTACGGAGGGGGAAGCACCGGGGAGCTGTTTTTT
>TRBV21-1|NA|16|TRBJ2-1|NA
CASSKGSGGAWNEQFF
TGTGCCAGCAGCAAAGGGAGCGGGGGGGCCTGGAATGAGCAGTTCTTC
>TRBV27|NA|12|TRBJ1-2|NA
CASSGVGYGYTF
TGTGCCAGCAGTGGGGTAGGGTATGGCTACACCTTC
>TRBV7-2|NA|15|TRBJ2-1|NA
CASSLEPSANNEQFF
TGTGCCAGCAGCTTAGAGCCTAGCGCTAACAATGAGCAGTTCTTC
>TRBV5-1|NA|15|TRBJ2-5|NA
CASSLAAGNQETQYF
TGCGCCAGCAGCTTGGCTGCAGGGAACCAAGAGACCCAGTACTTC
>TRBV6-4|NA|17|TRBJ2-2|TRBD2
CASSDVLAGVGTGELFF
TGTGCCAGCAGTGACGTCCTAGCGGGAGTTGGCACCGGGGAGCTGTTTTTT
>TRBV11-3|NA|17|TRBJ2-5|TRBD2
CASSFEREGRGQETQYF
TGTGCCAGCAGTTTCGAGCGGGAGGGCCGGGGACAAGAGACCCAGTACTTC
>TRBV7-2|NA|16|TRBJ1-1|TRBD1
CASSLGGRQGNTEAFF
TGTGCCAGCAGCTTAGGAGGACGACAGGGCAACACTGAAGCTTTCTTT
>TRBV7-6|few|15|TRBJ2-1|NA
CASSLSQGLHNEQFF
TGTGCCAGCAGCTTATCGCAGGGACTCCACAATGAGCAGTTCTTC
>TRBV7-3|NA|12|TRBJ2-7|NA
CASSPEVYEQYF
TGTGCCAGCAGCCCGGAGGTGTACGAGCAGTACTTC
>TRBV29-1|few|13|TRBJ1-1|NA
CSVEIMRNTEAFF
TGCAGCGTCGAGATCATGAGGAACACTGAAGCTTTCTTT
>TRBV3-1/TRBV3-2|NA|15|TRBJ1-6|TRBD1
CASSHQDRGNSPLHF
TGTGCCAGCAGCCATCAAGACAGGGGAAATTCACCCCTCCACTTT
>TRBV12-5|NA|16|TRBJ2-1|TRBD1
CASGLVTGGLGNEQFF
TGTGCTAGTGGTTTGGTCACAGGGGGCTTGGGGAATGAGCAGTTCTTC
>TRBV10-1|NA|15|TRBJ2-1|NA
CASSESPGLSCEQFF
TGCGCCAGCAGTGAGTCGCCGGGCCTGTCGTGTGAGCAGTTCTTC
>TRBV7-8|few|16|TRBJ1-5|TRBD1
CASSLQGALGNQPQHF
TGTGCCAGCAGCTTACAGGGGGCCCTTGGCAATCAGCCCCAGCATTTT
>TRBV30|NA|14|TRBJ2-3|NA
CAWSVVAGTDTQYF
TGTGCCTGGAGTGTGGTCGCGGGCACAGATACGCAGTATTTT
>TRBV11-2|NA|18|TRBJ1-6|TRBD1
CASSSSQQGATYNSPLHF
TGTGCCAGCAGCTCCAGTCAACAGGGGGCTACCTATAATTCACCCCTCCACTTT
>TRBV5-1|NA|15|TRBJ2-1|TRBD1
CASTPGTGFINEQFF
TGCGCCAGCACCCCCGGGACAGGGTTTATCAATGAGCAGTTCTTC
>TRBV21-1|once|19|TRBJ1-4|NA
CASSKDEQGIGATNEKLFF
TGTGCCAGCAGCAAAGATGAACAGGGGATCGGGGCAACTAATGAAAAACTGTTTTTT
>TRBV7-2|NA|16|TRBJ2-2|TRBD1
CASSLAGGYGTGELFF
TGTGCCAGCAGCTTAGCAGGGGGCTATGGCACCGGGGAGCTGTTTTTT
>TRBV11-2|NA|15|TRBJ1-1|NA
CASSLVETVNTEAFF
TGTGCCAGCAGCTTAGTCGAGACGGTAAACACTGAAGCTTTCTTT
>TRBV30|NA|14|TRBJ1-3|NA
CAWTPGSTGNTIYF
TGTGCCTGGACCCCAGGATCTACTGGAAACACCATATATTTT
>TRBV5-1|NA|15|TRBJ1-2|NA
CASSAGTAMTWGYTF
TGCGCCAGCAGCGCGGGGACGGCCATGACTTGGGGCTACACCTTC
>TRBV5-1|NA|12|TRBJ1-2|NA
CASSLDGVGYTF
TGCGCCAGCAGCTTGGATGGGGTCGGCTACACCTTC
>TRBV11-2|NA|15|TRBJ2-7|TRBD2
CASSLRAGGSYEQYF
TGTGCCAGCAGCTTAAGGGCGGGGGGATCCTACGAGCAGTACTTC
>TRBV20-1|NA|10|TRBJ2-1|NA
CSARDNEQFF
TGCAGTGCTAGAGACAATGAGCAGTTCTTC
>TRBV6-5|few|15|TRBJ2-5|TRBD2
CASKLAGDSQETQYF
TGTGCCAGCAAGCTAGCGGGGGACTCCCAAGAGACCCAGTACTTC
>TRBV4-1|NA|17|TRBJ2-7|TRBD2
CASSQETASGSRFEQYF
TGCGCCAGCAGCCAAGAAACCGCTAGCGGATCCCGGTTCGAGCAGTACTTC
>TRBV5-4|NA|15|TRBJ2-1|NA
CASSPTSSSYNEQFF
TGTGCCAGCAGCCCTACATCGAGCTCCTACAATGAGCAGTTCTTC
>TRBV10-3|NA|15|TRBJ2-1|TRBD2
CAISVGTSGYNEQFF
TGTGCCATCAGTGTGGGGACTAGCGGATACAATGAGCAGTTCTTC
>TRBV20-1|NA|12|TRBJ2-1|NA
CSASRPDNEQFF
TGCAGTGCTAGTCGGCCCGACAATGAGCAGTTCTTC
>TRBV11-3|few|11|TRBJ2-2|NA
CASSLTGELFF
TGTGCCAGCAGCTTAACCGGGGAGCTGTTTTTT
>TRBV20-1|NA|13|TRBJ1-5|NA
CSASESSNQPQHF
TGCAGTGCTAGTGAGTCTAGCAATCAGCCCCAGCATTTT
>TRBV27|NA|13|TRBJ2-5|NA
CASSTNAGGTQYF
TGTGCCAGCAGTACCAATGCAGGCGGGACCCAGTACTTC
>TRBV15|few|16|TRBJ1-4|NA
CATSRTTRPTNEKLFF
TGTGCCACCAGCCGAACAACACGTCCAACTAATGAAAAACTGTTTTTT
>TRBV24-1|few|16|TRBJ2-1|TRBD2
CATSDAGTSGGYEQFF
TGTGCCACCTCCGACGCCGGGACTAGCGGGGGATATGAGCAGTTCTTC
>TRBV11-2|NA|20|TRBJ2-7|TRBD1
CASSLEFKWGDRASSYEQYF
TGTGCCAGCAGCTTAGAATTTAAATGGGGAGACAGGGCTAGCTCCTACGAGCAGTACTTC
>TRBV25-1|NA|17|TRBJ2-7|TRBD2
CASSTLAGGILSYEQYF
TGTGCCAGTAGTACACTAGCGGGAGGAATTTTATCCTACGAGCAGTACTTC
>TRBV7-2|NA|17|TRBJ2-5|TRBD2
CASSQEGLAGGWETQYF
TGTGCCAGCAGCCAAGAAGGACTAGCGGGAGGTTGGGAGACCCAGTACTTC
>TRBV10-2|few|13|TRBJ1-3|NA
CASSESRGNTIYF
TGCGCCAGCAGTGAGTCTAGAGGCAACACCATATATTTT
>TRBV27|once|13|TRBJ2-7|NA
CATSRKNSYEQYF
TGTGCCACCAGTAGGAAGAACTCCTACGAGCAGTACTTC
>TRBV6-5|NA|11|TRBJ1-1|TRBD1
CASSRDRKAFF
TGTGCCAGCAGCCGGGACAGGAAAGCTTTCTTT
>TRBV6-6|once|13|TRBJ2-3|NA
CASARRVLDTQYF
TGTGCCAGCGCCCGGCGGGTCTTGGATACGCAGTATTTT
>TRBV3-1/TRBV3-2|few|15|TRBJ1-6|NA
CASSQDRGYNSPLHF
TGTGCCAGCAGCCAAGATCGGGGGTATAATTCACCCCTCCACTTT
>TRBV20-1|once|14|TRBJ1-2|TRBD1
CSASTYGDRGGYTF
TGCAGTGCTAGTACTTACGGGGACAGGGGTGGCTACACCTTC
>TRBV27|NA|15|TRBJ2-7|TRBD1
CASSFDMDRGYEQYF
TGTGCCAGCAGTTTTGACATGGACAGGGGGTACGAGCAGTACTTC